This TCR beta chain was identified in a study of T cell responses to AZD1222 COVID-19 vaccine. General study findings and limits: Clonal diversity was possibly underestimated, and white British individuals and females predominated among donors. Two AZD1222 administrations were followed by greater Spike-specific TCR breadth and depth.

The CDR3 is made up of 15 amino acids. V was clipped by 3 bases and J by 2 bases, with 11 bases between them. Germline V gene lookup returns CDR1 LNHDA and CDR2 SQIVND (reference sequence). A remark on this clone: Its cognate antigen is unknown.

Libraries were prepared by immunoSEQ multiplex PCR; TCRdb keeps only in-frame clonotypes and omits some of them. The sample consists of around 140,000 clones, around 90% of them appearing once. Material: peripheral blood, obtained 28 days after the second AZD1222 dose. The genes are TRBV19 and TRBJ1-5, with D unresolved. The TCR sequence derives from an adult who received the AZD1222 COVID-19 vaccine. The CDR3: CASSIETGGNQPQHF. The CDR3 bases are TGTGCCAGTAGTATCGAGACGGGCGGCAATCAGCCCCAGCATTTT.